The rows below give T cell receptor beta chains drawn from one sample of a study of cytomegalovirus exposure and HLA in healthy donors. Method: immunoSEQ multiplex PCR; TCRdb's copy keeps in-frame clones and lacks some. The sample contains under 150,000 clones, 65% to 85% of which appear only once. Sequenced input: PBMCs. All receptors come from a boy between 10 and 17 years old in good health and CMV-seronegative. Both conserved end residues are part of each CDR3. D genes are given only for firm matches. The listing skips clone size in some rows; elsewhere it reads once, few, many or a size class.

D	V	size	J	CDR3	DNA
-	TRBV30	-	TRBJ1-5	CAWSTDRSGDQPQHF	TGTGCCTGGAGTACCGACAGGAGCGGGGATCAGCCCCAGCATTTT
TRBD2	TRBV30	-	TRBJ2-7	CAWGGSGAPFEQYF	TGTGCCTGGGGCGGGAGCGGGGCGCCTTTCGAGCAGTACTTC
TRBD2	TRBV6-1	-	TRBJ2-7	CASSPGRGSSYEQYF	TGTGCCAGCAGTCCTGGGAGGGGAAGCTCCTACGAGCAGTACTTC
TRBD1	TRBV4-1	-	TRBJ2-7	CASRDRANEQYF	TGCGCCAGCAGAGACAGGGCCAACGAGCAGTACTTC
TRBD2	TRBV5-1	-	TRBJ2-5	CASSAASGRFETQYF	TGCGCCAGCAGCGCGGCTAGCGGGAGATTTGAGACCCAGTACTTC
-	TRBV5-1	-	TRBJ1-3	CASSLDREHDDSGNTIYF	TGCGCCAGCAGCTTGGACAGGGAACACGACGACTCTGGAAACACCATATATTTT
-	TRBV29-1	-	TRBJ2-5	CSVGRQETQYF	TGCAGCGTTGGCAGGCAAGAGACCCAGTACTTC
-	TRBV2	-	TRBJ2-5	CVGRQETQYF	TGTGTGGGGAGGCAAGAGACCCAGTACTTC
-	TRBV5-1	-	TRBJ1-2	CASSSNVAGQPNGYTF	TGCGCCAGCAGCTCTAATGTGGCGGGGCAGCCTAATGGCTACACCTTC
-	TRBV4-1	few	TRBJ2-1	CASSEIGVADNEQFF	TGCGCCAGCAGCGAAATCGGGGTAGCGGACAATGAGCAGTTCTTC
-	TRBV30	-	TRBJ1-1	CAWSLTGDTEAFF	TGTGCCTGGAGTCTTACGGGGGACACTGAAGCTTTCTTT
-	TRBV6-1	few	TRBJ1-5	CASSALYHSNQPQHF	TGTGCCAGCAGTGCCCTATATCATAGCAATCAGCCCCAGCATTTT
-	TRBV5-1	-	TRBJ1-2	CASSPYTVTSGYTF	TGCGCCAGCAGCCCCTATACAGTCACAAGTGGCTACACCTTC
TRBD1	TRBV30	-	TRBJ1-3	CACRQGAGNTIYF	TGTGCCTGCAGACAGGGGGCTGGAAACACCATATATTTT
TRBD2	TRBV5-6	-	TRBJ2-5	CASSSTSGRAEEETQYF	TGTGCCAGCAGCTCGACTAGCGGGAGGGCCGAAGAGGAGACCCAGTACTTC
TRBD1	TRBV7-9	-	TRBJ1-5	CASSRGQAINQPQHF	TGTGCCAGCAGCCGCGGACAGGCTATCAATCAGCCCCAGCATTTT
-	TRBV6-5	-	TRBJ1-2	CASSSGLDGYTF	TGTGCCAGCAGTTCGGGACTGGATGGCTACACCTTC
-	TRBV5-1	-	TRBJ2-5	CASSGGRQETQYF	TGCGCCAGCAGCGGAGGACGGCAAGAGACCCAGTACTTC
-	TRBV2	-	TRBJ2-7	CASSEGRGAYEQYF	TGTGCCAGCAGTGAAGGGCGGGGTGCCTACGAGCAGTACTTC
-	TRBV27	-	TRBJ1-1	CASSLQGAGNTEAFF	TGTGCCAGCAGTTTACAGGGCGCTGGGAACACTGAAGCTTTCTTT
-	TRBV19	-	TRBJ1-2	CASSKVQVLNYGYTF	TGTGCCAGTAGTAAGGTACAGGTCCTTAACTATGGCTACACCTTC
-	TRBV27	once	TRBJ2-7	CASSSRDSYEQYF	TGTGCCAGCAGTTCCCGGGATTCCTACGAGCAGTACTTC
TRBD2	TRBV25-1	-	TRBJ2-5	CASSRGGLAGGYETQYF	TGTGCCAGCAGTCGGGGGGGACTAGCGGGAGGATACGAGACCCAGTACTTC
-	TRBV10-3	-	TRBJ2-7	CAIRPVEGGSYEQYF	TGTGCCATCAGGCCCGTCGAGGGAGGATCCTACGAGCAGTACTTC